The next 13 T cell receptor beta chains were all read from a single sample in a study of OX40 agonist ivuxolimab in advanced cancers. Using immunoSEQ multiplex PCR, the repertoire was profiled, and TCRdb retains in-frame clones only, with some absent. The sample has 87,000 or so clones, around 82% seen once. The sample here was CD4+ or CD8+ T cells sorted from blood, taken in a trial of the OX40 agonist ivuxolimab. All receptors derive from an adult with an advanced solid tumor such as melanoma, head and neck, liver or kidney cancer.

This chain uses TRBV28 with TRBJ1-2; 10 bases agree with TRBD1. Germline loops: CDR1 MDHEN, CDR2 SYDVKM. J gave up 8 bases and V 5 bases, and 5 bases lay outside the gene matches. The CDR3 is 13 residues long. CDR3 region: CASSDRGRGGYTF. For the CDR3, the DNA is TGTGCCAGCAGTGACAGGGGGCGCGGAGGCTACACCTTC.

V is TRBV6-1 and J is TRBJ2-7, with D unresolved. The CDR3 totals 13 residues. Between the trimmed V and J ends, which lost 0 bases and 3 bases, there was a span of 6 bases. Germline V gene lookup returns CDR1 MNHNS and CDR2 SASEGT. The CDR3 here is CASSEARDYEQYF. The DNA for the CDR3 is TGTGCCAGCAGTGAAGCCCGAGACTACGAGCAGTACTTC.

This clone was detected only once. The chain couples TRBV11-3 to TRBJ2-6; tentatively, D is TRBD1 (6 bases). With 0 bases removed from V and 2 bases from J, the gap between germline ends came to 20 bases. The length of the CDR3 is 20 residues. Looked up from germline, CDR1 is SGHNT and CDR2 is YENEEA. DNA for the CDR3: TGTGCCAGCAGCTTAGACCATGGACACAGGGTCTTCCCTGGGGCCAACGTCCTGACTTTC. It yields the protein CASSLDHGHRVFPGANVLTF.

This clone showed up just a few times. This sequence joins TRBV7-9 and TRBJ2-7; D is unclear. The CDR3 consists of 12 residues. CDR1 and CDR2 from the germline V gene are SEHNR and FQNEAQ (reference sequence). V lost 4 bases to trimming and J lost 3 bases, with 7 bases between them. The CDR3 DNA reads as TGTGCCAGCAGCTCGGACGGCTACGAGCAGTACTTC. It encodes CASSSDGYEQYF.

This clone was seen at least ten times. The J gene is TRBJ1-5, the V gene TRBV19; 10 nucleotides align to TRBD1. Germline CDR1 is LNHDA and CDR2 is SQIVND (reference sequence). J gave up 5 bases and V 10 bases, and 14 bases lay outside the gene matches. The CDR3 is made up of 16 amino acids. CDR3: CATDYRDRGADQPQHF. The DNA of the CDR3 is TGTGCCACCGATTACCGGGACAGGGGTGCGGATCAGCCCCAGCATTTT.

This chain connects TRBV4-2 to TRBJ2-7; 7 bases agree with TRBD2. V was pared by 1 base and J by 3 bases, with 3 bases of the junction left unmatched. In germline, CDR1 is LGHNA, CDR2 YNFKEQ. CDR3 length: 14 residues. The CDR3 coding sequence is TGTGCCAGCAGCCAAGCGGCTAGCGGCTACGAGCAGTACTTC. It encodes CASSQAASGYEQYF.

In its sample, this clone was seen once. The chain is built from TRBV7-6 and TRBJ2-1; 13 bases align to TRBD2. The trim removed 5 bases at V and 3 bases at J, leaving 1 base unmatched. The CDR3 spans 15 residues. Germline CDR1 reads SGHVS; CDR2 reads FNYEAQ. This chain's CDR3 is CASSRTSGSYNEQFF. The CDR3 nucleotides are TGTGCCAGCAGCCGGACTAGCGGGAGCTACAATGAGCAGTTCTTC. Variable domain in full (rest from reference TRBV7-6 and TRBJ2-1): GAGVSQSPRYKVTKRGQDVALRCDPISGHVSLYWYRQALGQGPEFLTYFNYEAQQDKSGLPNDRFSAERPEGSISTLTIQRTEQRDSAMYRCASSRTSGSYNEQFFGPGTRLTVL.

This clone was counted between two and nine times. The chain uses TRBV9 and TRBJ2-5; 8 bases are shared with TRBD2. This CDR3 spans 15 amino acids. V shed 3 bases and J 3 bases; nucleotides not matched to a gene: 7. The germline V gene encodes CDR1 SGDLS and CDR2 YYNGEE. CDR3 in amino acids: CASSEESGGKETQYF. The DNA of the CDR3 is TGTGCCAGCAGCGAGGAGAGCGGGGGCAAAGAGACCCAGTACTTC.

The chain recombines TRBV5-6 with TRBJ2-2, with 7 bases fitting TRBD1. CDR3 length: 14 residues. Germline V CDR1 and CDR2: SGHDT, YYEEEE. The J segment lost 5 bases and the V segment lost 4 bases, leaving 5 bases of the junction unmatched. The CDR3 region has the DNA TGTGCCAGCAGCCGACAGGGTCGGACCGGGGAGCTGTTTTTT. Protein product: CASSRQGRTGELFF. The full variable domain, with the rest looked up from reference TRBV5-6 and TRBJ2-2, is DAGVTQSPTHLIKTRGQQVTLRCSPKSGHDTVSWYQQALGQGPQFIFQYYEEEERQRGNFPDRFSGHQFPNYSSELNVNALLLGDSALYLCASSRQGRTGELFFGEGSRLTVL.

The chain couples TRBV20-1 to TRBJ1-6; D uncertain. V was cut by 1 base and J by 10 bases, with 5 bases left in between. This CDR3 has 11 amino acids. Looked up from germline, CDR1 is DFQATT and CDR2 is SNEGSKA (reference sequence). As DNA, the CDR3 is TGCAGTGCTAGAGCCGAATCACCCCTCCACTTT. Protein sequence: CSARAESPLHF.

The chain uses TRBV5-4 and TRBJ2-1; 8 bases align to TRBD1. V dropped 2 bases and J dropped 6; count of bases not matched to a gene: 1. Germline CDR1 reads SGHNT; CDR2 reads YYREEE (reference sequence). This CDR3 is built from 13 residues. The CDR3 sequence: CASSFGQGNEQFF. As DNA, the CDR3 is TGTGCCAGCAGCTTCGGACAGGGCAATGAGCAGTTCTTC.

This chain connects TRBV7-9 to TRBJ1-4; TRBD1 aligns across 9 bases. CDR3 length: 14 residues. CDR1 and CDR2 (germline): SEHNR, FQNEAQ (reference sequence). After removal of 6 bases from V and 8 bases from J, the junction contained 7 bases not matched to a gene. The CDR3 loop is CASRGTGREEKLFF. The CDR3 region has the DNA TGTGCCAGCAGGGGGACAGGGAGGGAGGAAAAACTGTTTTTT.

The V gene is TRBV30, the J gene TRBJ2-1; TRBD2 matches at 14 bases. From germline, CDR1 is GTSNPN and CDR2 SVGIG (reference sequence). The V and J ends lost 4 bases and 8 bases, in that order; junction bases with no gene match: 10. The CDR3 runs to 16 residues. The CDR3 coding sequence is TGTGCCTGGAACCCGGGACTAGCGGGAGATTTCGATGAGCAGTTCTTC. It codes for CAWNPGLAGDFDEQFF.